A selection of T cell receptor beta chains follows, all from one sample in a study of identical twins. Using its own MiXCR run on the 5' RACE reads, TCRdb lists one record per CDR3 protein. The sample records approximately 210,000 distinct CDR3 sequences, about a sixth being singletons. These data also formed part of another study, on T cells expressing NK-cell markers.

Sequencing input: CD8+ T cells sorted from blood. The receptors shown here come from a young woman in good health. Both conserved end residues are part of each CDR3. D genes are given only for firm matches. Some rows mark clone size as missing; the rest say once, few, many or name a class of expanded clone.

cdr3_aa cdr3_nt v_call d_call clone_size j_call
CATRLAGGPNEQFF TGTGCCACCAGGCTAGCGGGGGGGCCGAATGAGCAGTTCTTC TRBV15 TRBD2 NA TRBJ2-1
CASSLGGLVGSTDTQYF TGTGCCAGCAGCTTAGGGGGCCTGGTCGGATCCACAGATACGCAGTATTTT TRBV11-2 NA few TRBJ2-3
CASSVAGGASTDTQYF TGTGCCAGCAGCGTAGCAGGGGGGGCTAGCACAGATACGCAGTATTTT TRBV9 NA medium-sized TRBJ2-3
CASSSSLGRGSYEQYF TGTGCCAGCAGCTCCTCCTTGGGCAGGGGATCCTACGAGCAGTACTTC TRBV11-2 NA NA TRBJ2-7
CSASFGDTGELFF TGCAGTGCTAGTTTTGGGGACACCGGGGAGCTGTTTTTT TRBV20-1 NA NA TRBJ2-2
CASSLVGGNYEQFF TGCGCCAGCAGCTTGGTGGGCGGGAACTATGAGCAGTTCTTC TRBV5-1 NA NA TRBJ2-1
CASSYALGSGTTDTQYF TGTGCCAGCAGTTACGCCCTGGGTAGCGGGACCACAGATACGCAGTATTTT TRBV6-2/TRBV6-3 TRBD2 NA TRBJ2-3
CASSPSGQGQGTQYF TGTGCCAGCAGCCCCTCCGGGCAGGGGCAGGGGACGCAGTATTTT TRBV9 NA few TRBJ2-3
CASSYDLAGFNEQFF TGTGCCAGCAGTTACGACCTAGCGGGATTTAATGAGCAGTTCTTC TRBV6-2/TRBV6-3 TRBD2 NA TRBJ2-1
CASSLSVEAFF TGTGCCAGCAGTTTGAGTGTTGAAGCTTTCTTT TRBV12-3/TRBV12-4 NA few TRBJ1-1
CASSQSSGIQETQYF TGTGCCAGCAGCCAATCTAGCGGGATCCAAGAGACCCAGTACTTC TRBV14 TRBD2 NA TRBJ2-5
CASSIREIGNEQFF TGTGCCAGCAGCATTCGGGAGATCGGGAATGAGCAGTTCTTC TRBV7-9 NA NA TRBJ2-1
CASSFTGARDTQYF TGTGCCAGCAGCTTCACAGGGGCGAGGGATACGCAGTATTTT TRBV7-9 TRBD1 NA TRBJ2-3
CASSLESLLGRERGYTF TGTGCCAGCAGCTTAGAGTCCCTGCTGGGCAGGGAAAGGGGCTACACCTTC TRBV7-9 NA few TRBJ1-2
CASRSGDEQYF TGTGCCAGTAGGTCAGGGGACGAGCAGTACTTC TRBV19 NA NA TRBJ2-7
CASSLANTEAFF TGTGCCAGCAGCTTGGCGAACACTGAAGCTTTCTTT TRBV5-6 NA many TRBJ1-1
CSVGPQGHEQFF TGCAGCGTTGGGCCACAGGGACATGAGCAGTTCTTC TRBV29-1 NA few TRBJ2-1
CASSLFDTEAFF TGTGCCAGCAGCTTATTCGACACTGAAGCTTTCTTT TRBV7-9 NA NA TRBJ1-1
CSVESRQGITYEQYF TGCAGCGTCGAAAGCCGACAGGGTATAACCTACGAGCAGTACTTC TRBV29-1 TRBD1 NA TRBJ2-7
CSASRAEDSPTDTQYF TGCAGTGCTAGCCGCGCCGAGGACAGTCCCACAGATACGCAGTATTTT TRBV20-1 NA NA TRBJ2-3
CASSENLGTGVDEQFF TGTGCCAGCAGTGAAAACTTAGGGACAGGGGTCGATGAGCAGTTCTTC TRBV2 TRBD1 few TRBJ2-1
CSGTTNHEQYF TGCAGTGGGACCACCAACCACGAGCAGTACTTC TRBV20-1 NA few TRBJ2-7
CASRGTAVSYEQYF TGTGCCAGCAGGGGGACTGCCGTCTCCTACGAGCAGTACTTC TRBV12-3/TRBV12-4 NA NA TRBJ2-7
CASSESATVNEQFF TGCGCCAGCAGTGAGTCAGCGACTGTCAATGAGCAGTTCTTC TRBV10-2 NA many TRBJ2-1